This T cell receptor (beta chain) derives from a study of shared T cell receptors in the human thymus (dated by TCRdb to about 2021). Broadly, across the study: The study examined how self-reactive, shared T-cell receptor alpha chains are generated in the human thymus.

Note on this clone: What this receptor recognizes is not known. No base qualities exist here, and no much larger clone lies one base off it.

The germline V gene encodes CDR1 SGHRS and CDR2 YFSETQ. The cysteine opens and the phenylalanine closes a CDR3 of 18 amino acids. Only the CDR3 region is kept as DNA, spanning 54 bases read in frame from base 1. Trimming takes 0 bases off V and 3 bases off J; junction bases not matched to a gene: 12. Library method: the immunoSEQ multiplex PCR assay. The table comes from immuneACCESS by way of TCRdb, which keeps in-frame sequences with V and J called. Part of the clones is missing from these tables; in studies checked, under half for an unresolved V gene and the rest for unknown reasons. In all, the sample holds roughly 500,000 clones, and around 78% of those were seen once. The top ten clones comprise 0.013% of the sample. These data also featured in a second study, about human thymus T cells. The second study's paper adds: In Finland, the donors were immunologically healthy infants who were having open corrective cardiac surgery for congenital heart defects. Thymus tissue was collected as surgical resects that were removed during corrective cardiac surgery. Both the thymic and the peripheral blood repertoires appeared to show biased V and J gene segment usage. Highly overlapping thymic TCR repertoires among unrelated individuals were reported in the related research. The study characterized TCR alpha and beta repertoires from eight infant thymus samples and a few related peripheral blood samples. Donor ages ranged from roughly 6 to 244 days, and the cohort comprised 5 to 7 male and a couple of female infants. Thymocytes were mechanically released from the tissue and were stored as pellets of roughly 10-34 million cells at -70 degrees C. A QIAsymphony instrument was used to extract genomic DNA from the frozen cell pellets. The immunoSEQ multiplex PCR assay was used to amplify the TCRB and TCRAD loci from a standardized quantity of quality-controlled genomic DNA. Amplicons spanned the V(D)J region at a length sufficient to cover the CDR3 and identify V and J genes. The commercial immunoSEQ service was used to sequence amplicons on an Illumina platform. Corrections for primer bias and sequencing errors followed previously described methods, while TCRAD and TCRB definitions were based on the IMGT database. immunoSEQ Analyzer 3.0 and VDJTools were used for repertoire analysis, which covered basic statistics, V/J segment usage, diversity estimates, rarefaction and pairwise overlap. To estimate diversity, the Chao1, ChaoE, Efron-Thisted, Shannon and inverse Simpson indices were applied, and diversity was also estimated on datasets down-sampled to the smallest sample. Repertoire overlap was assessed by strict matching of CDR3 nucleotide sequence, V gene and J gene, and clustering was done by Jaccard-based multidimensional scaling. On average, thymus samples gave about 810,000 unique TCRB clonotypes, whereas blood samples gave about 84,000.

In this chain, TRBV5-1 is recombined with TRBJ2-7; 10 bases in the middle match TRBD2. The sequenced sample was thymocytes. The TCR originated in a boy under two years old with a congenital heart defect. Donor details come from another sample of the same person, matched by shared clones. The nucleotide sequence is TGCGCCAGCAGCTTGGCCGATATTGGGGTAGCGGGAGGCTACGAGCAGTACTTC. It specifies CASSLADIGVAGGYEQYF.